This T cell receptor (beta chain) was identified in a study of human T cells and chemical hapten exposure (dated by TCRdb to about 2021). At the level of the whole study: For sensitization, 2% DPC in acetone was applied to a roughly 2 cm by roughly 2 cm area of upper inner arm skin. This study followed changes in the peripheral blood TCR repertoire in vivo during primary and secondary sensitization of alopecia patients to the hapten diphenylcyclopropenone (DPC). The mostly female patient cohort included alopecia areata with under or over 50% scalp involvement, alopecia totalis and alopecia universalis. The libraries were sequenced as a pool, and the TCR yield per sample differed mostly because of small variations in library volumes within the pool. Approximately 28 alopecia patients gave blood for TCR sequencing at one to four time points (pre-sensitization, 2, 6 and 24 weeks). Throughout the roughly 26-week study period, patients were also given weekly therapeutic DPC doses on the scalp. Patch tests used Finn chambers with 0.01% DPC on the upper back, scored after 6 days by International Contact Dermatitis Research Group standards. Blood samples were taken from patients before sensitization (week 0) and then at 2, 6 and about 24 weeks after DPC sensitization.

On the study overall, not on this receptor specifically: All patients had alopecia, a presumed autoimmune disease, so their immune response might differ from that of healthy individuals. Patch test score correlated positively with the number of PT1 expanded TCRs, reaching significance at thresholds 8, 16 and 32 but not at 4. The number of TCRs above 1 in 1000 frequency did not change with DPC sensitization; there was no evidence of global repertoire structure alterations. Significantly more large CDR3 similarity clusters were formed by expanded TCRs than by pre-sensitization or healthy control sets, consistent with antigen-driven responses. After repeated subsampling, changes were observed in the strength of the expansion versus patch-test correlation and in the threshold at which the correlation became significant.

Library preparation was by RACE. The run used a NextSeq 500. During library preparation, unique molecular identifiers were attached to individual cDNA molecules so that TCRs could be counted in a quantitative, reproducible way. For every blood RNA sample, sequencing covered both the TCR alpha and TCR beta chains. The authors' pipeline ran thus. A median of roughly 100,000 TCRs per sample was observed, with a range of 23,224 to 690,600. The Decombinator software suite was used to annotate V, J and CDR3 in the TCR reads. Every sample was subsampled to the same number of TCRs (28,000) for the PS versus PT1 abundance plots. Expanded TCRs were defined as absent before sensitization and observed at least eight times at the 2-week time point. Using fastp at Q25 and MiXCR, TCRdb reprocessed the public reads and kept productive beta chains. All rows with the same CDR3 protein become a single entry with the most common DNA and genes. It is TCRdb's table, rather than the study itself, that gives the V and J calls and clone size. For this sample the table gives 75,000 to 95,000 distinct CDR3 sequences, of which approximately 10% were detected only once. Around 3.2% of the sample lies in the top ten.

In the case of this clonotype: Its antigen is unknown. Base qualities are not at hand, and no much larger clone is one base apart.

What this sample's time point label stands for: patch test 1, 2 weeks after DPC sensitization. The treatment or condition label here, explained by the study, means: therapeutic diphenylcyclopropenone sensitization with weekly scalp DPC. At every patch-test visit, the blood draw took place before the patch test was put on. Patients were eligible if aged 18 to 70, diagnosed with alopecia and judged suitable for DPC therapy, and pregnant patients were excluded. Total RNA was isolated from unfractionated whole blood collected in Tempus Blood RNA tubes. The germline V gene (reference sequence) specifies MNHNY as CDR1 and SVGAGI as CDR2. V loses 8 bases, J loses 1 base, and the germline ends lie 25 bases apart. Measured from the cysteine to the phenylalanine, the CDR3 is 18 residues long. The retained sequence is limited to the CDR3, 54 bases, with the frame set at the first base.

The V and J genes are TRBV6-6 and TRBJ2-3, with TRBD2 perhaps the D gene, on 6 matching bases. The clonotype was recovered from an older woman with alopecia areata. Some clones in this sample may be carry-over from other donors' samples. Sequenced here: whole blood, sampled in connection with sensitization to the hapten diphenylcyclopropenone (DPC). The nucleotide sequence is given as TGTGCCAGCTGGCCGGCCGGCGGGGAGTCCTTCGGCACAGATACGCAGTATTTT. Its amino acids are CASWPAGGESFGTDTQYF.